This TCR beta chain was sequenced in a study of graft-versus-host responses after intestinal transplantation. Looking at the study overall: For around 3 years after anti-thymocyte globulin induction, all recipients took tacrolimus and steroids. Study-wide points: Present in recipient marrow, GvH clones included some that appeared first in ileum or blood. Patients who carried graft-donor T cell macrochimerism also had high graft-versus-host to host-versus-graft clonal ratios in their allografts.

To note about this clone: As yet, its antigen is unknown.

Only in-frame clones appear in the TCRdb table, and some are missing; sequencing was by immunoSEQ multiplex PCR. Found here are about 150,000 clones, over 90% of them singletons; the top ten hold roughly 0.19%. Germline V gene data show CDR1 as LGHNA and CDR2 as YSLEER. This CDR3 is built from 16 residues. V lost 1 base to trimming and J lost 0 bases, with 12 bases between them. This clonotype originated in a human donor who received an intestinal transplant. The J gene is TRBJ1-1, the V gene TRBV4-3; D ambiguous. Source: unstimulated CD4+ T cells sorted from spleen or lymph node cells, taken before intestinal transplant. CDR3 in amino acids: CASSQGLRALNTEAFF. CDR3 coding DNA: TGCGCCAGCAGCCAAGGTCTACGGGCCCTGAACACTGAAGCTTTCTTT.